Here is one T cell receptor (beta chain) with its context. Its antigen has not been determined. The input lacks base qualities; no much larger clone sits a single base away. For CDR1 and CDR2, the germline V gene lists SGHTA and FQGNSA. From its cysteine to its phenylalanine, the CDR3 spans 16 amino acids. The DNA shown is the 48-base CDR3, in frame from base 1. V sheds 3 bases and J sheds 0 bases, leaving 12 bases between their ends. TCRbeta CDR3 regions were amplified from genomic DNA using the immunoSEQ Assay, a bias-controlled multiplex PCR. Turning to the authors' computational methods: Nucleated cell counts per sample were estimated from amplification of reference gene primers within the assay. Sequence reads were collapsed and filtered to measure the absolute abundance of every unique TCRbeta CDR3 rearrangement. For each sample, productive Simpson clonality was calculated as the square root of Simpson's diversity index over productive rearrangements. What TCRdb holds here is the immuneACCESS table cut down to in-frame rearrangements. Part of the clones is not present; checked against another copy, under half of the missing clones reflect an unresolved V gene, and the others are unexplained. The DNA gave D and trimming, while V, J and clone size come from that table. Across this sample there are 140,000 to 150,000 clones, with about 85% seen only once. Of the sample, roughly 2.5% falls within the top ten clones.

This entry is derived from a study of blood T cell repertoires in COVID-19 (dated by TCRdb to 2020 to 2022). About the full investigation: Collaborator samples came from the United States, Italy and Spain and covered acute and convalescent phases of COVID-19. Nearly every sample came with metadata listing a de-identified subject ID, COVID-19 status, age in years and sex. Where HLA class I and class II types were available, the types were taken from metadata supplied by the sample provider, not from assay-based typing. The repertoires were released in a freely available public database intended as a resource for research on the immune response to SARS-CoV-2. The material from the prospective study consisted of cDNA or gDNA derived from T cells, B-cell-depleted T cells, or PBMCs. Samples came from the ongoing ImmuneRACE study (first 160 participants) plus 1,254 subjects from 6 global collaborators. Deeply sampled blood TCRbeta repertoires from subjects exposed to, actively infected with, or recovered from COVID-19 were included in the dataset. Paper-wide results and their limitations: The quantity of clinical and demographic metadata differed by source and by participant and was supplied without curation.

At one collaborating source in Seattle, patients were enrolled during active infection and were followed longitudinally through the course of disease. Each collaborating institution followed its own protocols to collect whole blood in K2EDTA tubes. For TCRbeta analysis, collaborators shipped samples in one of three forms: frozen whole blood, isolated PBMCs, or DNA extracted from either of those sample types. The chain is encoded by TRBV7-2 joined to TRBJ2-1; the D region possibly corresponds to TRBD1 (5 bases align). This sequence originates from a human donor with COVID-19, enrolled during active disease. The donor label of this sample is uncertain. Material: peripheral blood. In nucleotide form, the sequence is TGTGCCAGCAGCTTTCAGACCGACAGCTCCTACAATGAGCAGTTCTTC. Protein translation: CASSFQTDSSYNEQFF.